This T cell receptor (beta chain) was found in a study of cytomegalovirus exposure and HLA in healthy donors. Overall study results and limits: Several V segments, TRBV6-2 and TRBV6-3 among them, could not be told apart and were dropped. Reportedly, a later analysis found an Asian-associated ancestry cluster had fewer N-insertions than the roughly 700-donor mean.

Each donor's status was that of a healthy bone marrow donor. In regard to this clone: Its cognate antigen is unknown.

Vbeta (60) and Jbeta (13) primers were used in the PCR. TCRdb keeps only in-frame clones here, not all; method: immunoSEQ multiplex PCR. Of 100,000 to 150,000 clones in the sample, 75% to 90% were seen once. CDR1 MDHEN and CDR2 SYDVKM come from the germline V gene. V dropped 6 bases and J dropped 3 bases, with 5 bases sitting between them. This CDR3 has 11 residues. The sequence was obtained from a middle-aged woman in good health and CMV-seronegative. Material: PBMCs. V usage is TRBV28 and J usage is TRBJ1-2, with D unresolved. CDR3 in DNA: TGTGCCAGCAGGGTAGACTATGGCTACACCTTC. It translates to CASRVDYGYTF.